This TCR beta chain stems from a study of control samples from healthy donors and cancer patients. The V and J ends lost 5 bases and 6 bases respectively, with 17 bases between them. The germline CDR1 and CDR2 sequences are SGHVS and FQNEAQ. The CDR3 runs to 16 residues. Measured with immunoSEQ multiplex PCR; TCRdb has only the in-frame clones, and not every one. Here the sample spans about 120,000 clones, around 90% being singletons. Sequenced: blood. The clonotype was recovered from a man aged 35 to 55 in good health. J is TRBJ1-6 and V is TRBV7-8, with D possibly being TRBD1 (6 bases). The DNA for the CDR3 is TGTGCCAGCAGCACCACGGCCAGGGGAACTAATTCACCCCTCCACTTT. Its translation: CASSTTARGTNSPLHF.